These T cell receptor beta chains were read from a single sample in a study of cytomegalovirus exposure and HLA in healthy donors. Clones were read by immunoSEQ multiplex PCR, and TCRdb kept only the in-frame ones, dropping some. The sample includes approximately 280,000 clones, 80% to 90% of them seen just once. Material: PBMCs. These receptor sequences come from a woman under 30 in good health and CMV-seronegative. Each CDR3 is given with its conserved first and last residue. The order of the fields is CDR3 length, J gene, V gene, clone size, D gene, CDR3 protein, CDR3 DNA. D genes are given only for firm matches. Part of the rows lack a size; the others show once, few, many or a class for expanded clones.

CDR3 length: 14
J gene: TRBJ2-1
V gene: TRBV11-2
clone size: many
D gene: TRBD2
CDR3 protein: CASNRIAGINEQFF
CDR3 DNA: TGTGCCAGCAACCGGATAGCGGGAATCAATGAGCAGTTCTTC

CDR3 length: 14
J gene: TRBJ1-4
V gene: TRBV30
clone size: .
D gene: .
CDR3 protein: CAGPIGEDNEKLFF
CDR3 DNA: TGTGCCGGCCCAATCGGCGAGGATAATGAAAAACTGTTTTTT

CDR3 length: 18
J gene: TRBJ1-2
V gene: TRBV4-3
clone size: .
D gene: .
CDR3 protein: CASSQDTGTGSRAYGYTF
CDR3 DNA: TGCGCCAGCAGCCAGGATACCGGTACAGGGAGTCGGGCCTATGGCTACACCTTC

CDR3 length: 12
J gene: TRBJ1-2
V gene: TRBV27
clone size: .
D gene: .
CDR3 protein: CASSSGTHGYTF
CDR3 DNA: TGTGCCAGCAGTTCCGGGACTCATGGCTACACCTTC

CDR3 length: 13
J gene: TRBJ1-4
V gene: TRBV6-6
clone size: once
D gene: TRBD1
CDR3 protein: CASSSNGQGGLFF
CDR3 DNA: TGTGCCAGCAGTTCGAACGGACAGGGAGGACTGTTTTTT

CDR3 length: 12
J gene: TRBJ2-5
V gene: TRBV7-6
clone size: .
D gene: .
CDR3 protein: CASSLQLETQYF
CDR3 DNA: TGTGCCAGCAGCTTACAGTTAGAGACCCAGTACTTC

CDR3 length: 14
J gene: TRBJ2-7
V gene: TRBV2
clone size: .
D gene: TRBD2
CDR3 protein: CASRGLAGPYEQYF
CDR3 DNA: TGTGCCAGCAGGGGCCTAGCGGGACCCTACGAGCAGTACTTC

CDR3 length: 14
J gene: TRBJ1-2
V gene: TRBV18
clone size: .
D gene: TRBD1
CDR3 protein: CASSPPGTVGGYTF
CDR3 DNA: TGTGCCAGCTCACCACCGGGGACAGTCGGTGGCTACACCTTC

CDR3 length: 14
J gene: TRBJ2-7
V gene: TRBV11-1
clone size: .
D gene: TRBD2
CDR3 protein: CASSLEVSGGEQYF
CDR3 DNA: TGTGCCAGCAGCTTAGAGGTTAGCGGGGGCGAGCAGTACTTC

CDR3 length: 16
J gene: TRBJ1-5
V gene: TRBV4-1
clone size: .
D gene: .
CDR3 protein: CASSQDEQGPYQAQHF
CDR3 DNA: TGCGCCAGCAGCCAAGATGAACAGGGACCCTATCAGGCCCAGCATTTT

CDR3 length: 15
J gene: TRBJ2-1
V gene: TRBV19
clone size: .
D gene: TRBD2
CDR3 protein: CASSPGTSSYNEQFF
CDR3 DNA: TGTGCCAGTAGTCCCGGGACTAGCTCCTACAATGAGCAGTTCTTC

CDR3 length: 15
J gene: TRBJ1-4
V gene: TRBV21-1
clone size: .
D gene: .
CDR3 protein: CATRGGSTTNEKLFF
CDR3 DNA: TGTGCCACCAGGGGGGGTTCTACAACTAATGAAAAACTGTTTTTT

CDR3 length: 14
J gene: TRBJ2-7
V gene: TRBV2
clone size: .
D gene: .
CDR3 protein: CASSDLVISYEQYF
CDR3 DNA: TGTGCCAGCAGTGATCTAGTGATATCCTACGAGCAGTACTTC

CDR3 length: 13
J gene: TRBJ1-4
V gene: TRBV28
clone size: .
D gene: TRBD1
CDR3 protein: CASSLWDSEKLFF
CDR3 DNA: TGTGCCAGCAGTTTGTGGGACAGCGAAAAACTGTTTTTT

CDR3 length: 14
J gene: TRBJ1-4
V gene: TRBV28
clone size: .
D gene: TRBD1
CDR3 protein: CASSPGDRDEKLFF
CDR3 DNA: TGTGCCAGCAGCCCCGGCGACAGGGACGAAAAACTGTTTTTT

CDR3 length: 16
J gene: TRBJ1-5
V gene: TRBV28
clone size: once
D gene: TRBD1
CDR3 protein: CASSTATGAVGQPQHF
CDR3 DNA: TGTGCCAGCAGCACCGCGACAGGGGCGGTGGGGCAGCCCCAGCATTTT

CDR3 length: 15
J gene: TRBJ1-2
V gene: TRBV4-1
clone size: .
D gene: TRBD1
CDR3 protein: CASSTRQGVDYGYTF
CDR3 DNA: TGCGCCAGCAGTACCCGACAGGGGGTAGACTATGGCTACACCTTC

CDR3 length: 15
J gene: TRBJ2-1
V gene: TRBV6-5
clone size: .
D gene: .
CDR3 protein: CASSYSGGEGNEQFF
CDR3 DNA: TGTGCCAGCAGTTACTCTGGCGGGGAAGGGAATGAGCAGTTCTTC

CDR3 length: 13
J gene: TRBJ1-5
V gene: TRBV30
clone size: .
D gene: .
CDR3 protein: CAWTTRGRQPQHF
CDR3 DNA: TGTGCCTGGACAACCAGGGGTCGTCAGCCCCAGCATTTT

CDR3 length: 15
J gene: TRBJ2-3
V gene: TRBV27
clone size: once
D gene: .
CDR3 protein: CASSSTPRGTDTQYF
CDR3 DNA: TGTGCCAGCAGTTCTACCCCCCGTGGCACAGATACGCAGTATTTT

CDR3 length: 15
J gene: TRBJ1-1
V gene: TRBV30
clone size: few
D gene: TRBD1
CDR3 protein: CASRSLQGVSTEAFF
CDR3 DNA: TGTGCCTCCAGGTCGTTGCAGGGGGTTAGCACTGAAGCTTTCTTT

CDR3 length: 14
J gene: TRBJ2-3
V gene: TRBV10-3
clone size: .
D gene: .
CDR3 protein: CAIKPQGGTDTQYF
CDR3 DNA: TGTGCCATCAAGCCCCAGGGAGGTACAGATACGCAGTATTTT

CDR3 length: 15
J gene: TRBJ1-5
V gene: TRBV4-1
clone size: .
D gene: TRBD1
CDR3 protein: CASSPAGGRAQPQHF
CDR3 DNA: TGCGCCAGCAGCCCAGCAGGGGGAAGGGCTCAGCCCCAGCATTTT

CDR3 length: 13
J gene: TRBJ1-2
V gene: TRBV5-1
clone size: .
D gene: .
CDR3 protein: CASSLAQGSGYTF
CDR3 DNA: TGCGCCAGCAGCTTGGCCCAGGGTAGCGGCTACACCTTC

CDR3 length: 16
J gene: TRBJ2-6
V gene: TRBV7-9
clone size: .
D gene: .
CDR3 protein: CASRPKQAPGANVLTF
CDR3 DNA: TGTGCCAGCAGGCCTAAACAGGCCCCTGGGGCCAACGTCCTGACTTTC

CDR3 length: 16
J gene: TRBJ2-1
V gene: TRBV11-3
clone size: .
D gene: TRBD2
CDR3 protein: CASSLGGSGSYNEQFF
CDR3 DNA: TGTGCCAGCAGCTTAGGGGGTAGCGGGTCCTACAATGAGCAGTTCTTC

CDR3 length: 15
J gene: TRBJ1-4
V gene: TRBV5-4
clone size: .
D gene: TRBD1
CDR3 protein: CASSPEDRVEEKLFF
CDR3 DNA: TGTGCCAGCAGCCCCGAGGACAGGGTAGAGGAAAAACTGTTTTTT

CDR3 length: 20
J gene: TRBJ1-6
V gene: TRBV30
clone size: once
D gene: TRBD1
CDR3 protein: CAWSPRVWDRGLRGYSPLHF
CDR3 DNA: TGTGCCTGGAGTCCCCGGGTTTGGGACAGGGGGCTAAGGGGATATTCACCCCTCCACTTT

CDR3 length: 15
J gene: TRBJ2-1
V gene: TRBV2
clone size: .
D gene: TRBD2
CDR3 protein: CASSPTGLVFNEQFF
CDR3 DNA: TGTGCCAGCAGTCCAACGGGACTAGTATTCAATGAGCAGTTCTTC

CDR3 length: 15
J gene: TRBJ2-7
V gene: TRBV28
clone size: .
D gene: TRBD1
CDR3 protein: CASTRGDRAPYEQYF
CDR3 DNA: TGTGCCAGCACCAGGGGGGACAGGGCCCCTTACGAGCAGTACTTC

CDR3 length: 14
J gene: TRBJ1-2
V gene: TRBV27
clone size: .
D gene: .
CDR3 protein: CASSLSGQGYGYTF
CDR3 DNA: TGTGCCAGCAGTTTATCAGGCCAGGGGTATGGCTACACCTTC

CDR3 length: 15
J gene: TRBJ2-1
V gene: TRBV4-3
clone size: .
D gene: .
CDR3 protein: CASSQDGGPPNEQFF
CDR3 DNA: TGCGCCAGCAGCCAAGACGGGGGGCCCCCCAATGAGCAGTTCTTC

CDR3 length: 12
J gene: TRBJ2-7
V gene: TRBV6-1
clone size: few
D gene: .
CDR3 protein: CASGATLYEQYF
CDR3 DNA: TGTGCCAGCGGGGCCACCCTCTACGAGCAGTACTTC

CDR3 length: 16
J gene: TRBJ2-7
V gene: TRBV10-2
clone size: .
D gene: TRBD2
CDR3 protein: CASSEPLLAGSYEQYF
CDR3 DNA: TGCGCCAGCAGTGAGCCGCTTCTAGCGGGCTCCTACGAGCAGTACTTC

CDR3 length: 13
J gene: TRBJ2-5
V gene: TRBV5-1
clone size: .
D gene: .
CDR3 protein: CASSLGAGETQYF
CDR3 DNA: TGCGCCAGCAGCTTGGGGGCGGGGGAGACCCAGTACTTC

CDR3 length: 14
J gene: TRBJ2-7
V gene: TRBV5-4
clone size: .
D gene: TRBD1
CDR3 protein: CASSLGTGGGEQYF
CDR3 DNA: TGTGCCAGCAGCTTGGGGACAGGGGGCGGCGAGCAGTACTTC

CDR3 length: 14
J gene: TRBJ1-2
V gene: TRBV6-5
clone size: .
D gene: .
CDR3 protein: CASRGDWDGYGYTF
CDR3 DNA: TGTGCCAGCAGGGGGGACTGGGACGGCTATGGCTACACCTTC

CDR3 length: 16
J gene: TRBJ2-5
V gene: TRBV5-1
clone size: .
D gene: TRBD2
CDR3 protein: CASSVGLAGPQETQYF
CDR3 DNA: TGCGCCAGCAGCGTGGGACTAGCGGGACCGCAAGAGACCCAGTACTTC

CDR3 length: 15
J gene: TRBJ1-2
V gene: TRBV4-1
clone size: .
D gene: TRBD1
CDR3 protein: CASSPQGADSYGYTF
CDR3 DNA: TGCGCCAGCAGCCCCCAGGGGGCGGATAGCTATGGCTACACCTTC

CDR3 length: 14
J gene: TRBJ2-1
V gene: TRBV6-5
clone size: .
D gene: TRBD2
CDR3 protein: CASRLAGGRSEQFF
CDR3 DNA: TGTGCCAGCAGACTAGCGGGGGGTCGGAGTGAGCAGTTCTTC

CDR3 length: 13
J gene: TRBJ2-7
V gene: TRBV11-2
clone size: .
D gene: .
CDR3 protein: CASSLGQLYEQYF
CDR3 DNA: TGTGCCAGCAGCTTAGGACAGCTATACGAGCAGTACTTC

CDR3 length: 15
J gene: TRBJ2-2
V gene: TRBV6-4
clone size: .
D gene: TRBD1
CDR3 protein: CASSDSPGGTGELFF
CDR3 DNA: TGTGCCAGCAGTGACTCCCCAGGGGGCACCGGGGAGCTGTTTTTT

CDR3 length: 15
J gene: TRBJ2-7
V gene: TRBV6-5
clone size: .
D gene: .
CDR3 protein: CASSYSGTPTYEQYF
CDR3 DNA: TGTGCCAGCAGTTACTCGGGGACACCTACCTACGAGCAGTACTTC

CDR3 length: 16
J gene: TRBJ1-5
V gene: TRBV27
clone size: .
D gene: .
CDR3 protein: CASSSGSAYSNQPQHF
CDR3 DNA: TGTGCCAGCAGTTCAGGCTCTGCCTATAGCAATCAGCCCCAGCATTTT

CDR3 length: 19
J gene: TRBJ2-7
V gene: TRBV5-1
clone size: once
D gene: TRBD2
CDR3 protein: CASSPGQTGTSGRPYEQYF
CDR3 DNA: TGCGCCAGCAGCCCGGGACAGACCGGGACTAGCGGGAGGCCATACGAGCAGTACTTC

CDR3 length: 15
J gene: TRBJ1-5
V gene: TRBV13
clone size: .
D gene: .
CDR3 protein: CASSLGRGGNQPQHF
CDR3 DNA: TGTGCCAGCAGCTTAGGCCGAGGGGGAAATCAGCCCCAGCATTTT

CDR3 length: 13
J gene: TRBJ2-7
V gene: TRBV5-4
clone size: .
D gene: .
CDR3 protein: CASSLQVPYEQYF
CDR3 DNA: TGTGCCAGCAGCTTACAGGTTCCTTACGAGCAGTACTTC

CDR3 length: 13
J gene: TRBJ2-3
V gene: TRBV5-4
clone size: .
D gene: .
CDR3 protein: CASSLGGSDTQYF
CDR3 DNA: TGTGCCAGCAGTCTAGGTGGGTCAGATACGCAGTATTTT

CDR3 length: 16
J gene: TRBJ2-7
V gene: TRBV9
clone size: .
D gene: TRBD2
CDR3 protein: CASSPRLLAGTYEQYF
CDR3 DNA: TGTGCCAGCAGCCCTCGGTTACTAGCGGGGACGTACGAGCAGTACTTC

CDR3 length: 13
J gene: TRBJ1-3
V gene: TRBV19
clone size: .
D gene: TRBD1
CDR3 protein: CASSGTDGNTIYF
CDR3 DNA: TGTGCCAGTAGTGGGACAGATGGAAACACCATATATTTT

CDR3 length: 17
J gene: TRBJ2-7
V gene: TRBV7-8
clone size: .
D gene: .
CDR3 protein: CASSFPAGNRGTYEQYF
CDR3 DNA: TGTGCCAGCAGCTTTCCCGCAGGAAATCGGGGTACCTACGAGCAGTACTTC